These 11 T cell receptor beta chains originate from one sample sequenced in a study of cytomegalovirus exposure and HLA in healthy donors. In the PCR, 60 Vbeta and 13 Jbeta primers were used. The protocol was immunoSEQ multiplex PCR, while the TCRdb copy is restricted to in-frame clones and leaves out a portion. The table includes 150,000 to 200,000 clones, roughly three quarters detected once. What was sequenced was PBMCs. The source is a woman aged 40-49 years in good health and CMV-seronegative.

V and J are TRBV29-1 and TRBJ1-1; no definite D call. Germline V gene lookup returns CDR1 SQVTM and CDR2 ANQGSEA. The CDR3 runs to 12 residues. V lost 5 bases and J 4 bases, leaving 11 bases between the germline ends. The CDR3 spells CSVFEVGTEAFF. CDR3 bases: TGCAGCGTTTTCGAGGTGGGCACTGAAGCTTTCTTT.

This chain uses TRBV4-3 with TRBJ2-7, with a possible D match to TRBD2 (6 bases). This CDR3 contains 15 residues. V lost 4 bases to trimming and J lost 2 bases, with 15 bases between them. Germline CDR1 is LGHNA and CDR2 is YSLEER. The CDR3 loop reads CASSLFPGLTYEQYF. In nucleotides, the CDR3 is TGCGCCAGCAGCCTTTTCCCGGGACTGACCTACGAGCAGTACTTC.

The genes are TRBV10-2 and TRBJ2-1; TRBD2 matches 8 bases. J lost 4 bases, V lost 6 bases, and 14 bases had no gene match. CDR1 and CDR2 from the germline V gene are WSHSY and SAAADI. The CDR3 is made up of 17 amino acids. CDR3 loop: CASRHPGGGLPYNEQFF. The CDR3 nucleotides are TGCGCCAGCAGGCACCCGGGAGGGGGACTACCATACAATGAGCAGTTCTTC.

This clone turned up a few times. This chain links TRBV5-1 with TRBJ2-2; TRBD2 aligns across 12 bases. The V and J ends lost 0 bases and 10 bases, in that order; junction bases with no gene match: 4. The CDR3 length is 15 residues. Germline V gene data show CDR1 as SGHRS and CDR2 as YFSETQ. Written as DNA, the CDR3 is TGCGCCAGCAGCTTGGTGGGACTAGCGGGCGAGGAGCTGTTTTTT. Its protein product is CASSLVGLAGEELFF.

The V gene is TRBV6-6, the J gene TRBJ1-6; 8 nucleotides match TRBD1. Germline loops: CDR1 MNHNY, CDR2 SVGAGI (reference sequence). Trimming cost V 5 bases and J 8 bases; bases outside gene matches: 8. This CDR3 comprises 15 residues. The CDR3 here is CASSGRDRIDSPLHF. The CDR3 DNA is TGTGCCAGCAGTGGCCGGGACAGGATTGATTCACCCCTCCACTTT.

V usage is TRBV15 and J usage is TRBJ2-1, with TRBD2 matching 10 bases. This CDR3 is built from 13 residues. V was clipped by 8 bases and J by 5 bases; unmatched bases: 3. The germline gives CDR1 LNHNV, CDR2 YYDKDF (reference sequence). CDR3 sequence (DNA): TGTGCCACCGGGACTAGCGACCACAATGAGCAGTTCTTC. The encoded protein is CATGTSDHNEQFF.

The rearrangement joins TRBV11-1 to TRBJ1-1, with D perhaps matching TRBD1 (5 bases). Trimming removed 5 bases from V and 0 bases from J, with 13 bases in between. Germline CDR1 reads SGHAT; CDR2 reads FQDESV (reference sequence). The CDR3 is 15 amino acids. In DNA, the CDR3 is TGTGCCAGCAGCCCAGGGTCGGGGGTGAACACTGAAGCTTTCTTT. It is translated as CASSPGSGVNTEAFF.

V and J are TRBV28 and TRBJ2-5, with 8 bases aligning to TRBD2. The J call is uncertain, as TRBJ2-7 better fits the DNA end. In germline, CDR1 is MDHEN, CDR2 SYDVKM. The CDR3 runs 16 residues. The CDR3 sequence: CASSDNLLSGSNEQYF. In DNA, the CDR3 is TGTGCCAGCAGTGACAACCTTTTGAGCGGGAGTAACGAGCAGTACTTC.

This clone was observed a handful of times. In DNA, the CDR3 is TGTGCCAGCAGCTCAAATGATGGGGGGACCGAGCTAATCTCTGGGGCCAACGTCCTGACTTTC. As protein: CASSSNDGGTELISGANVLTF. This chain links TRBV13 with TRBJ2-6, with D possibly TRBD2 on 6 matching bases. The germline V gene has CDR1 PRHDT and CDR2 FYEKMQ (reference sequence). V was shortened by 4 bases and J by 0 bases, with 25 bases between the two germline ends. CDR3 size: 21 residues.

The V call is TRBV18, the J call TRBJ2-5, with a possible D match to TRBD2 (6 bases). V lost 6 bases and J 2 bases, leaving 13 bases between the germline ends. From germline, CDR1 is KGHSH and CDR2 LQKENI. This CDR3 region has 14 residues. CDR3 amino acids: CASSQTSSQETQYF. The CDR3 DNA sequence: TGTGCCAGCTCGCAGACTAGTTCGCAAGAGACCCAGTACTTC.

The V gene is TRBV4-2, the J gene TRBJ1-4, with TRBD1 identical over 7 bases. V was clipped by 3 bases and J by 4 bases; unmatched bases: 2. CDR3 length equals 14 residues. Germline loops: CDR1 LGHNA, CDR2 YNFKEQ. Here the CDR3 DNA reads TGTGCCAGCAGCCAGGACAGGAGTAATGAAAAACTGTTTTTT. Translated: CASSQDRSNEKLFF.